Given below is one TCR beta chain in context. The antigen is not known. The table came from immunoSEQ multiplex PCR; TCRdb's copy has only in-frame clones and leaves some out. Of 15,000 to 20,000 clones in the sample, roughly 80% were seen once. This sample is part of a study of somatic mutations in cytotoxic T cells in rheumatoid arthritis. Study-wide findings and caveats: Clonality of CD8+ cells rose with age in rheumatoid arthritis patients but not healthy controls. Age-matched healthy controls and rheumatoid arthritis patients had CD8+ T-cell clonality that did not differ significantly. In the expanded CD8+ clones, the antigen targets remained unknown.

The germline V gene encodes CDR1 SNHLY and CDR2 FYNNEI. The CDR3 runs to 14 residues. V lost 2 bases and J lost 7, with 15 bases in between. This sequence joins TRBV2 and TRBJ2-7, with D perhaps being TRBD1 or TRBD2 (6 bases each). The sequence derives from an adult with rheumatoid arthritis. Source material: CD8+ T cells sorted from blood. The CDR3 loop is CASSERGAGEEQYF. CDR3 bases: TGTGCCAGCAGTGAAAGGGGGGCCGGGGAGGAGCAGTACTTC. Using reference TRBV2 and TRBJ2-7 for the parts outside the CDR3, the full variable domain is EPEVTQTPSHQVTQMGQEVILRCVPISNHLYFYWYRQILGQKVEFLVSFYNNEISEKSEIFDDQFSVERPDGSNFTLKIRSTKLEDSAMYFCASSERGAGEEQYFGPGTRLTVT.